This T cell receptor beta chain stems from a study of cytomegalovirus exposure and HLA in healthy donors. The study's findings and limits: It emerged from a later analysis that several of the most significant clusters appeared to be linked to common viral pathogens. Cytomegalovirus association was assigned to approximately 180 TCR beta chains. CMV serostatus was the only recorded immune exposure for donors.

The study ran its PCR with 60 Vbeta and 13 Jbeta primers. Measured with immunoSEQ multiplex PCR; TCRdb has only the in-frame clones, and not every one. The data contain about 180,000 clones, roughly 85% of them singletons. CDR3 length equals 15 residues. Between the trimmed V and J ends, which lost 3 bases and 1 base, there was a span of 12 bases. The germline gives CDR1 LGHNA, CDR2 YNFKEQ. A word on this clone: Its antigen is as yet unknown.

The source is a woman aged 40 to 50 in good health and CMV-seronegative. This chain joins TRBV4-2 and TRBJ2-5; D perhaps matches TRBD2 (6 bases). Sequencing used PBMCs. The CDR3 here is CASSHPGTSQETQYF. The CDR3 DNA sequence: TGTGCCAGCAGCCACCCTGGGACTTCCCAAGAGACCCAGTACTTC.